This is a list of T cell receptor beta chains from one sample in a study of T cell responses to AZD1222 COVID-19 vaccine. Sequencing was performed with immunoSEQ multiplex PCR; in TCRdb, only in-frame clones are kept and a portion is missing. The sample yields 120,000 or so clones, 89% seen once. Sequenced here: peripheral blood, sampled on day 0 of AZD1222 vaccination. The source is an adult in good health. CDR3s include the opening cysteine and the closing phenylalanine or tryptophan. The order of the fields is CDR3 DNA, CDR3 protein, J gene, V gene, D gene, clone size. A D gene is named only where the DNA matches it firmly. Clone size is shown for a subset of rows, as once, few, many or a class of expanded clone.

cdr3_nt: TGTGCCTGGAGTGGGGGGGCAACGTACGAGCAGTACTTC
cdr3_aa: CAWSGGATYEQYF
j_call: TRBJ2-7
v_call: TRBV30
d_call: -
clone_size: -

cdr3_nt: TGTGCCAGCAGCCGGAGACAGGGGGCGAACACCGGGGAGCTGTTTTTT
cdr3_aa: CASSRRQGANTGELFF
j_call: TRBJ2-2
v_call: TRBV7-3
d_call: TRBD1
clone_size: -

cdr3_nt: TGCGCCAGCAGCTTGGTAGCAAGGAGGGAGGTGGGGCAAGAGACCCAGTACTTC
cdr3_aa: CASSLVARREVGQETQYF
j_call: TRBJ2-5
v_call: TRBV5-1
d_call: -
clone_size: -

cdr3_nt: TGTGCTAGTGGTTTGATGAAAGCGGGCAGGGCTATTTATAATTCACCCCTCCACTTT
cdr3_aa: CASGLMKAGRAIYNSPLHF
j_call: TRBJ1-6
v_call: TRBV12-5
d_call: -
clone_size: -

cdr3_nt: TGTGCCAGCGGAGTAAGGGCCAGCAATCAGCCCCAGCATTTT
cdr3_aa: CASGVRASNQPQHF
j_call: TRBJ1-5
v_call: TRBV2
d_call: -
clone_size: once

cdr3_nt: TGCGCCAGCAGCTTGGGAGCTAAGGGGGCAGGGAAGTTCTACGAGCAGTACTTC
cdr3_aa: CASSLGAKGAGKFYEQYF
j_call: TRBJ2-7
v_call: TRBV5-1
d_call: TRBD1
clone_size: -

cdr3_nt: TGCGCCAGCAGCCAAGAAGACCCCCCAGGGGCCTACGAGCAGTACTTC
cdr3_aa: CASSQEDPPGAYEQYF
j_call: TRBJ2-7
v_call: TRBV4-1
d_call: -
clone_size: once

cdr3_nt: TGTGCCAGCAGCTTAGCGGGTGGATCCGGCGGTGAAAAACTGTTTTTT
cdr3_aa: CASSLAGGSGGEKLFF
j_call: TRBJ1-4
v_call: TRBV11-2
d_call: -
clone_size: -

cdr3_nt: TGTGCCAGCTCACCACGAGAGAGAGAGACCCAGTACTTC
cdr3_aa: CASSPRERETQYF
j_call: TRBJ2-5
v_call: TRBV18
d_call: -
clone_size: -

cdr3_nt: TGCGCCAGCAGCCAAGAACGTGGACTAGCGGGAGTTAAGGATACGCAGTATTTT
cdr3_aa: CASSQERGLAGVKDTQYF
j_call: TRBJ2-3
v_call: TRBV4-1
d_call: TRBD2
clone_size: -

cdr3_nt: TGTGCCAGCAGTTTCCCCGGAGATGTGGGGGAGACCCAGTACTTC
cdr3_aa: CASSFPGDVGETQYF
j_call: TRBJ2-5
v_call: TRBV5-4
d_call: -
clone_size: -

cdr3_nt: TGCGCCAGCAGCTTTGACATCGTGTACACTGAAGCTTTCTTT
cdr3_aa: CASSFDIVYTEAFF
j_call: TRBJ1-1
v_call: TRBV5-1
d_call: -
clone_size: -

cdr3_nt: TGCGCCAGCAGCCGCCAGGGACAGGGGAATTCAGAGGGCTACACCTTC
cdr3_aa: CASSRQGQGNSEGYTF
j_call: TRBJ1-2
v_call: TRBV4-3
d_call: TRBD1
clone_size: -

cdr3_nt: TGTGCCACCAGTGGGCTCGGGACAGGGCCCGCCGGGGAGCTGTTTTTT
cdr3_aa: CATSGLGTGPAGELFF
j_call: TRBJ2-2
v_call: TRBV24-1
d_call: TRBD1
clone_size: few

cdr3_nt: TGTGCCAGCAGCCCCTCCGGACCCTACCTGGAGCAGTACTTC
cdr3_aa: CASSPSGPYLEQYF
j_call: TRBJ2-7
v_call: TRBV7-3
d_call: -
clone_size: -